The T cell receptor (beta chain) described here comes from a study of blood T cell repertoires in COVID-19. Study-level information: The origin of the acute and convalescent COVID-19 samples was the United States, Italy and Spain. Nucleic acid was either cDNA or gDNA, and it came from T cells, B-cell-depleted T cells, or PBMCs.

The J segment lost 3 bases and the V segment lost 1 base, leaving 8 bases of the junction unmatched. Germline CDR1 and CDR2: SGHRS and YFSETQ. There are 17 residues in the CDR3. In the original processing: Amplification of reference gene primers was used by the study to estimate nucleated cell counts. Sequenced by immunoSEQ multiplex PCR; TCRdb stores in-frame clones only, minus some. V, J and clone size are taken as reported in that table, and D and trimming were inferred from the DNA itself. The sample contains 150,000 to 200,000 clones, more than 75% of which appear only once. The rearrangement uses TRBV5-1 and TRBJ2-3; 10 bases match TRBD2. This sequence was found in a man aged 18 to 30 with active or convalescent COVID-19. The sample comprised peripheral blood. CDR3 nucleotides: TGCGCCAGCAGCTTGCTAATTAGCGGGGGGCCGACAGATACGCAGTATTTT. Translated, it gives CASSLLISGGPTDTQYF.